Listed below are T cell receptor beta chains from one sample, sequenced in a study of cytomegalovirus exposure and HLA in healthy donors. Profiling relied on immunoSEQ multiplex PCR, and the TCRdb table lists in-frame clones only, not all of them. The sample lists approximately 58,000 clones; around 95% were seen once. The sample was PBMCs. The receptors shown here come from a young woman in good health and CMV-seropositive. The CDR3 runs from the conserved cysteine through the conserved F or W. D genes are given only for firm matches. Rows give clone size only sometimes, using once, few, many, or a class for an expanded clone.

d_call	clone_size	v_call	j_call	cdr3_nt	cdr3_aa
TRBD1	once	TRBV19	TRBJ1-5	TGTGCCAGTAGTACGACAGGGGGAGGTCAGCCCCAGCATTTT	CASSTTGGGQPQHF
.	.	TRBV7-2	TRBJ1-5	TGTGCCAGCAGCTTTACAGGGAGCAATCAGCCCCAGCATTTT	CASSFTGSNQPQHF
TRBD1	.	TRBV7-8	TRBJ1-4	TGTGCCAGCAGCCGCCGGGACAGATCAACTAATGAAAAACTGTTTTTT	CASSRRDRSTNEKLFF
TRBD1	.	TRBV27	TRBJ2-7	TGTGCCAGCAGTTTATCAGGGGGCTTACCGTGGTACTTC	CASSLSGGLPWYF
TRBD1	.	TRBV7-9	TRBJ1-4	TGTGCCAGCAGCTTGTGGACAGGGGGCAGGGCTAATGAAAAACTGTTTTTT	CASSLWTGGRANEKLFF
TRBD2	.	TRBV4-1	TRBJ2-5	TGCGCCAGCAGCCTCCCGACTCAGGCTAGCGGGGGGCCCCGGGGTGAGACCCAGTACTTC	CASSLPTQASGGPRGETQYF
.	.	TRBV10-3	TRBJ2-1	TGTGCCACAAAACCGCGCGAGGGGGTAGGGAACAATGAGCAGTTCTTC	CATKPREGVGNNEQFF
TRBD2	.	TRBV6-1	TRBJ2-3	TGTGCCAGCAGTGAAGGTAGCGGGTACACAGATACGCAGTATTTT	CASSEGSGYTDTQYF
.	once	TRBV25-1	TRBJ1-6	TGTGCCAGCAGTGAAGCGGAGTTTTCACCCCTCCACTTT	CASSEAEFSPLHF
TRBD1	.	TRBV19	TRBJ1-2	TGTGCCAGTAGATCAACAGGGGCGGGCTATGGCTACACCTTC	CASRSTGAGYGYTF
.	.	TRBV27	TRBJ2-2	TGTGCCAGCGGTGAGGGAGCCGGGGAGCTGTTTTTT	CASGEGAGELFF
.	once	TRBV19	TRBJ2-7	TGTGCCAGTAGTATAGCGAATAGCGACGACGAGCAGTACTTC	CASSIANSDDEQYF
.	.	TRBV5-1	TRBJ1-2	TGCGCCAGCAGCCCCGTTTCGGGAGGGGTAGATGGCTACACCTTC	CASSPVSGGVDGYTF
.	.	TRBV12-2	TRBJ2-1	TGTGCAAGTCGCTTTGGGACTAGCTACCTTGAGCAGTTCTTC	CASRFGTSYLEQFF
TRBD1	.	TRBV19	TRBJ2-1	TGTGCCAGTAGTATAGTAGGACAGGATAGCTCCTACAATGAGCAGTTCTTC	CASSIVGQDSSYNEQFF
.	.	TRBV14	TRBJ2-1	TGTGCCAGCAGCCAAGATCAAGAGCGTAGCTCCTACAATGAGCAGTTCTTC	CASSQDQERSSYNEQFF
.	.	TRBV11-2	TRBJ2-7	TGTGCCAGCAGCTTGTCTCCGGGAACGGGCGAGCAGTACTTC	CASSLSPGTGEQYF
TRBD1	.	TRBV29-1	TRBJ1-2	TGCAGCGTCCCGGACAGGGTGAGAGGCTACACCTTC	CSVPDRVRGYTF
.	.	TRBV6-1	TRBJ1-2	TGTGCCAGCATCGCCTCAGGGTACAGTGGCTACACCTTC	CASIASGYSGYTF
.	.	TRBV28	TRBJ2-1	TGTGCCAGCAGCGTCCGTTCCTCTTACAATGAGCAGTTCTTC	CASSVRSSYNEQFF
.	.	TRBV5-1	TRBJ2-1	TGCGCCAGCAGCTCGACATCACAGGCCTACAATGAGCAGTTCTTC	CASSSTSQAYNEQFF
.	.	TRBV7-9	TRBJ2-7	TGTGCCAGCAGCTTACGGGGTAAGCAGTACTTC	CASSLRGKQYF
.	.	TRBV4-3	TRBJ2-5	TGCGCCAGCAGCCAAGGAGTGGTTGAGGAGCAAGAGACCCAGTACTTC	CASSQGVVEEQETQYF
TRBD1	.	TRBV19	TRBJ1-2	TGTGCCAGTAGGAGGACCAGGGGGGCCGATGGCTACACCTTC	CASRRTRGADGYTF
TRBD2	.	TRBV29-1	TRBJ2-3	TGCAGCGTTTCACCGGGGCTAGCGGGTATGAATACGCAGTATTTT	CSVSPGLAGMNTQYF
.	.	TRBV10-1	TRBJ1-1	TGCGCCAGCAGTGAGTCGAGGAGGGGATCGTCGACTTTCTTT	CASSESRRGSSTFF
TRBD1	.	TRBV27	TRBJ1-2	TGTGCCAGCAGTTTAGGGACAGGGATTAACTATGGCTACACCTTC	CASSLGTGINYGYTF
.	.	TRBV28	TRBJ2-5	TGTGCCAGCAGTTCACCTCCGGACCACCGGGGACAAGAGACCCAGTACTTC	CASSSPPDHRGQETQYF